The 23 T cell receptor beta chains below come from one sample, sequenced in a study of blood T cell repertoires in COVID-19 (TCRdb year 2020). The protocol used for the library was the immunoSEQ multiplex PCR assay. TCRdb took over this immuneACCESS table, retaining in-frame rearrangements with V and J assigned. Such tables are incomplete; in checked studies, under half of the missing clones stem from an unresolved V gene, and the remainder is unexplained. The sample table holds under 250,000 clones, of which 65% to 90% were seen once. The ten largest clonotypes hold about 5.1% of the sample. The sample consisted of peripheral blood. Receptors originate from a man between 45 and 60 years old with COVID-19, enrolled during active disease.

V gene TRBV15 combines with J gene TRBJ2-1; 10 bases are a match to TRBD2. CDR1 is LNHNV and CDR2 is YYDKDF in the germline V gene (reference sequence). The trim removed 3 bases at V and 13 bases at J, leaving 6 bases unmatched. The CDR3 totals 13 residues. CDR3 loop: CATSRVAGGTQFF. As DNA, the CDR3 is TGTGCCACCAGCAGGGTAGCGGGGGGCACTCAGTTCTTC.

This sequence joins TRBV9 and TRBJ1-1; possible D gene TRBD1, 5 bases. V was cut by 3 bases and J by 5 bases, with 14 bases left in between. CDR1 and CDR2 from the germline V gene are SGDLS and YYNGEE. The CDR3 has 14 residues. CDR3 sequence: CASSGGRGETEAFF. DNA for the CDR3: TGTGCCAGCAGCGGTGGACGGGGGGAAACTGAAGCTTTCTTT.

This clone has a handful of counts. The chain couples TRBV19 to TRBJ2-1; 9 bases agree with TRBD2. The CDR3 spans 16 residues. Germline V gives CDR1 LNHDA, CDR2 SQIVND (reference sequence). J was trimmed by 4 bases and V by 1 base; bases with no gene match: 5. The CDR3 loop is CASSIAGLAKYNEQFF. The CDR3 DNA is TGTGCCAGTAGTATAGCAGGACTAGCGAAGTACAATGAGCAGTTCTTC. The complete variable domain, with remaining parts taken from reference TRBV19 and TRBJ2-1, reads DGGITQSPKYLFRKEGQNVTLSCEQNLNHDAMYWYRQDPGQGLRLIYYSQIVNDFQKGDIAEGYSVSREKKESFPLTVTSAQKNPTAFYLCASSIAGLAKYNEQFFGPGTRLTVL.

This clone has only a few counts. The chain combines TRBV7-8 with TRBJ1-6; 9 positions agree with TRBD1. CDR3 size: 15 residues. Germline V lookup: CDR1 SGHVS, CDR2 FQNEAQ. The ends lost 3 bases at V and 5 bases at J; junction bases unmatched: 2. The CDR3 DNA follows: TGTGCCAGCAGCTTCCGGGACAGGGATAATTCACCCCTCCACTTT. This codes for CASSFRDRDNSPLHF.

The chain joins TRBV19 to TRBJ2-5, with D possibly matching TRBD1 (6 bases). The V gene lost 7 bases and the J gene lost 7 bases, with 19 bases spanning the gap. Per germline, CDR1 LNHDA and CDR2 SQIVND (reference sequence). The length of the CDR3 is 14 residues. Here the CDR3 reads CASTRAGDKRTQYF. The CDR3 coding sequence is TGTGCCAGTACGCGGGCAGGGGACAAAAGGACCCAGTACTTC.

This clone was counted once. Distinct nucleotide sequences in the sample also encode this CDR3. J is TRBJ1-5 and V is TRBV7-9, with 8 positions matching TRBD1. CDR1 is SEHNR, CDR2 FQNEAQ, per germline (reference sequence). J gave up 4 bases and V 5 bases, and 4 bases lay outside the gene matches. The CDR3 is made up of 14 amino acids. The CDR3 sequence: CASSQGTGNQPQHF. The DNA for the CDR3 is TGTGCCAGCAGCCAGGGGACAGGAAATCAGCCCCAGCATTTT.

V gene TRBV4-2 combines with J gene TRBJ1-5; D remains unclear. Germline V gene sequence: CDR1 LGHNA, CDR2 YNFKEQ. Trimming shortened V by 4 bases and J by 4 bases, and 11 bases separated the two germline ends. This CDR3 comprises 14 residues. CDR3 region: CASSPDVGNQPQHF. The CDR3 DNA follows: TGTGCCAGCAGCCCCGACGTCGGGAATCAGCCCCAGCATTTT.

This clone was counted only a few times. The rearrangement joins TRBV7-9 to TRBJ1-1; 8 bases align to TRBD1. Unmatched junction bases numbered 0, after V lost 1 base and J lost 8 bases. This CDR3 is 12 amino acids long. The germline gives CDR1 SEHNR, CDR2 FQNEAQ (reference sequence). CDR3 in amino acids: CASSLGDREAFF. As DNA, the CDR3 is TGTGCCAGCAGCTTAGGGGACAGGGAAGCTTTCTTT.

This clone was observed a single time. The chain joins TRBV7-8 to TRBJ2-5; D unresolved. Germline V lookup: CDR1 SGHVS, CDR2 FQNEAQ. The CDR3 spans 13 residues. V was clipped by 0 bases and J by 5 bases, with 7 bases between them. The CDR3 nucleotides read TGTGCCAGCAGCTTAGCCACACAGGAGACCCAGTACTTC. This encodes CASSLATQETQYF.

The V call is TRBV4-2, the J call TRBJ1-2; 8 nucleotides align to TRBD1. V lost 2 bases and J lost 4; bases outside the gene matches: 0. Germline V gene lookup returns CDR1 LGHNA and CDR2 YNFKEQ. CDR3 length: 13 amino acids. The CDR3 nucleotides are TGTGCCAGCAGCCAAACAGGGGGCTATGGCTACACCTTC. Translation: CASSQTGGYGYTF.

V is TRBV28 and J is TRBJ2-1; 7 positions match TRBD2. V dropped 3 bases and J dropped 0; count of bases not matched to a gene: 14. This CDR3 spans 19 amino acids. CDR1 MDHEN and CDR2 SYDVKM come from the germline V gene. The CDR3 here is CASSFNKRGPGSSYNEQFF. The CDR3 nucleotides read TGTGCCAGCAGTTTTAACAAGCGGGGCCCAGGGAGCTCCTACAATGAGCAGTTCTTC.

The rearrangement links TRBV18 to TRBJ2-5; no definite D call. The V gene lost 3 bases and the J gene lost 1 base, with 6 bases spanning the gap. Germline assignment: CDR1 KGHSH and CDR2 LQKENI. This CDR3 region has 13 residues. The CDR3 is CASSPRFQETQYF. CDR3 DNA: TGTGCCAGCTCACCGAGATTCCAAGAGACCCAGTACTTC.

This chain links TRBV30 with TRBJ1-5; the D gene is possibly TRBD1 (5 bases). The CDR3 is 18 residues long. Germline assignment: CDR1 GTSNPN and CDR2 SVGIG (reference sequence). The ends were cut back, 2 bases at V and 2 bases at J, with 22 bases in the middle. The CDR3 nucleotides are TGTGCCTGGAGTATCGGGTATTCAGGGAACCCTGGCAATCAGCCCCAGCATTTT. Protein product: CAWSIGYSGNPGNQPQHF.

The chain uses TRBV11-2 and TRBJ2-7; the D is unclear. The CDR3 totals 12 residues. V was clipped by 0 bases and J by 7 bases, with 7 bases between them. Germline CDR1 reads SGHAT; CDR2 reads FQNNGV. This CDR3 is CASSLDGREQYF. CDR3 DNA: TGTGCCAGCAGCTTAGATGGCCGAGAGCAGTACTTC. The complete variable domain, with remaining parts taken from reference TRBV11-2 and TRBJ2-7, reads EAGVAQSPRYKIIEKRQSVAFWCNPISGHATLYWYQQILGQGPKLLIQFQNNGVVDDSQLPKDRFSAERLKGVDSTLKIQPAKLEDSAVYLCASSLDGREQYFGPGTRLTVT.

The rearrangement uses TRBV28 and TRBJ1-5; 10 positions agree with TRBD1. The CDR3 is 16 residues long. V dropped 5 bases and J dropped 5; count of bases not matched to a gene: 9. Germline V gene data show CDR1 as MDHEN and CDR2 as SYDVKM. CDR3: CASSPIRGTGDQPQHF. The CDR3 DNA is TGTGCCAGCAGTCCAATTAGAGGGACAGGGGATCAGCCCCAGCATTTT.

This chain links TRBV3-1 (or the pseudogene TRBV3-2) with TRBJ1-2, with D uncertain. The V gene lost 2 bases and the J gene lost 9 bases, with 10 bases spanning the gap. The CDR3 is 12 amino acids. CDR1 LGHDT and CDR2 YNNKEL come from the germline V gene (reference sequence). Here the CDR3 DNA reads TGTGCCAGCAGCCAAACAAATTACCGCTACACCTTC. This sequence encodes CASSQTNYRYTF.

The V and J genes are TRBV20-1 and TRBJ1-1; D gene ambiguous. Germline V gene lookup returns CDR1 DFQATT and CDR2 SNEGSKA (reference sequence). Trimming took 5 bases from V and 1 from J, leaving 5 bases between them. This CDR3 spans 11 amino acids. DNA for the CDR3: TGCAGTGCTTACAGGAACACTGAAGCTTTCTTT. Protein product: CSAYRNTEAFF.

As DNA, the CDR3 is TGTGCCACCAGTGATTTCGGTAGCGGGGGATCCTACGAGCAGTACTTC. It codes for CATSDFGSGGSYEQYF. This chain joins TRBV24-1 and TRBJ2-7; 9 positions match TRBD2. CDR3 length: 16 residues. From germline, CDR1 is KGHDR and CDR2 SFDVKD. The ends lost 1 base at V and 1 base at J; junction bases unmatched: 4.

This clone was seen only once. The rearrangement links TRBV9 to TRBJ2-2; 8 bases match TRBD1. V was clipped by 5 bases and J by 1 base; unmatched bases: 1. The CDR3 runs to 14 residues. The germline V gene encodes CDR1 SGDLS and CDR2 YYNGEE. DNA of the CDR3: TGTGCCAGCAGGGGACAGGTGAACACCGGGGAGCTGTTTTTT. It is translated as CASRGQVNTGELFF.

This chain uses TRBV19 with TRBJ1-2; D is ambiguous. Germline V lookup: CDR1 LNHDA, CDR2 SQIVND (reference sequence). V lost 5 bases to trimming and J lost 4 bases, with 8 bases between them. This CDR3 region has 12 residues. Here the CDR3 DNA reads TGTGCCAGTAGTCCCTATGGCTATGGCTACACCTTC. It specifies CASSPYGYGYTF. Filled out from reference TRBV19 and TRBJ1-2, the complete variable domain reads DGGITQSPKYLFRKEGQNVTLSCEQNLNHDAMYWYRQDPGQGLRLIYYSQIVNDFQKGDIAEGYSVSREKKESFPLTVTSAQKNPTAFYLCASSPYGYGYTFGSGTRLTVV.

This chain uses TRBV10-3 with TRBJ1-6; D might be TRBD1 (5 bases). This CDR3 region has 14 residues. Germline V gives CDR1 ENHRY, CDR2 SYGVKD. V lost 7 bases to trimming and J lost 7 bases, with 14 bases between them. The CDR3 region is CAITTDSRNSPLHF. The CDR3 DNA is TGTGCCATCACAACCGACAGCCGAAATTCACCCCTCCACTTT.

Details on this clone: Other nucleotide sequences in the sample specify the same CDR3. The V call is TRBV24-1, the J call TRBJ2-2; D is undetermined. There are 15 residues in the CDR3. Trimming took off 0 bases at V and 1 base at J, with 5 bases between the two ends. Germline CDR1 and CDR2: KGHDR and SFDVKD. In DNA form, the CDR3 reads TGTGCCACCAGTGATTTGAGAGGGAACACCGGGGAGCTGTTTTTT. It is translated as CATSDLRGNTGELFF.

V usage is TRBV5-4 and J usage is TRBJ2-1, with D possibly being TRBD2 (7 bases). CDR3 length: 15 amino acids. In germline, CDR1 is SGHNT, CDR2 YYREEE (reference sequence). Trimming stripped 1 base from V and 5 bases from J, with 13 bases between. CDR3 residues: CASSLSGGLDNEQFF. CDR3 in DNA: TGTGCCAGCAGCTTGTCCGGGGGGCTTGACAATGAGCAGTTCTTC.